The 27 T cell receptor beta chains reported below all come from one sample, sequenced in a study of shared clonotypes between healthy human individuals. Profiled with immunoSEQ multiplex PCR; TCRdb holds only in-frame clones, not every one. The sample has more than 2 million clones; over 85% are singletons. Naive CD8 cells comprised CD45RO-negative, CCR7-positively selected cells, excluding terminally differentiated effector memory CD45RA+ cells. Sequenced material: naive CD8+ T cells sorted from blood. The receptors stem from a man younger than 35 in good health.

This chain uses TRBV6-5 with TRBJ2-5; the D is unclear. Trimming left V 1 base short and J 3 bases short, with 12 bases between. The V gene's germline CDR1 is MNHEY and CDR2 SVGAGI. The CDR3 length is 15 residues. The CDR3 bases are TGTGCCAGCAGTTACTTCTTCGGGCAGGAAGAGACCCAGTACTTC. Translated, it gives CASSYFFGQEETQYF.

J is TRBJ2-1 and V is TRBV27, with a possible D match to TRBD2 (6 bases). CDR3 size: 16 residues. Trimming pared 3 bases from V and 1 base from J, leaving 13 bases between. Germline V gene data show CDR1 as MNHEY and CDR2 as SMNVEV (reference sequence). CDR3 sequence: CASSFQWGESYNEQFF. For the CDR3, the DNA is TGTGCCAGCAGTTTCCAGTGGGGGGAATCCTACAATGAGCAGTTCTTC.

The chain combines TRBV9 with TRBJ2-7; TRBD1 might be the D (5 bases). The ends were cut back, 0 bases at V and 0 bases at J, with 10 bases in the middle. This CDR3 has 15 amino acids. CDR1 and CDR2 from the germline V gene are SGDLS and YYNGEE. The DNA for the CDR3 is TGTGCCAGCAGCGTAGCAGGGCAGGACTCCTACGAGCAGTACTTC. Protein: CASSVAGQDSYEQYF.

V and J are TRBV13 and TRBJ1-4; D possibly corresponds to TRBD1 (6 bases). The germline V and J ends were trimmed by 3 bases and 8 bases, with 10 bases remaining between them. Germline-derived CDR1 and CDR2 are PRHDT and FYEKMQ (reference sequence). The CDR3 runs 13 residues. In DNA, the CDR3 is TGTGCCAGCAGCTTTGGGGGGCTGGAAAAACTGTTTTTT. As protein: CASSFGGLEKLFF.

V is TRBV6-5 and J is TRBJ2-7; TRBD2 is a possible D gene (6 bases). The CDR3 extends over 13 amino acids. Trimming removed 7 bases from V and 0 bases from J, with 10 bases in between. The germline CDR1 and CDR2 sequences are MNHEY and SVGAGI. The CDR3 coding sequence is TGTGCCAGCATCGGGACTCACTCCTACGAGCAGTACTTC. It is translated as CASIGTHSYEQYF.

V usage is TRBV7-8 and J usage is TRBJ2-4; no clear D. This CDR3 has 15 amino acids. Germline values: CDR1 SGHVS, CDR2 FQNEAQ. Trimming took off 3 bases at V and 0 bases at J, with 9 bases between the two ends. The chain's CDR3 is CASSFPDGAKNIQYF. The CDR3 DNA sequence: TGTGCCAGCAGCTTCCCAGATGGAGCCAAAAACATTCAGTACTTC.

For the CDR3, the DNA is TGTGCCAGCAGTGAAGGTGGGACAGGGGCCCTCTACGAGCAGTACTTC. Translating it yields CASSEGGTGALYEQYF. The chain joins TRBV2 to TRBJ2-7; 10 bases map to TRBD1. The CDR3 covers 16 residues. Per the germline V gene, CDR1 is SNHLY and CDR2 is FYNNEI. The trim removed 1 base at V and 3 bases at J, leaving 6 bases unmatched.

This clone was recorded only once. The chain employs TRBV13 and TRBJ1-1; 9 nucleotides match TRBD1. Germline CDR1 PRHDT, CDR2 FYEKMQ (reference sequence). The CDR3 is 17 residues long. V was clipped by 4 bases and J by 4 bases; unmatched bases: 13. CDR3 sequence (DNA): TGTGCCAGCAGCTCTCCTGGACAGGGGACTAGTGCCACTGAAGCTTTCTTT. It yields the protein CASSSPGQGTSATEAFF.

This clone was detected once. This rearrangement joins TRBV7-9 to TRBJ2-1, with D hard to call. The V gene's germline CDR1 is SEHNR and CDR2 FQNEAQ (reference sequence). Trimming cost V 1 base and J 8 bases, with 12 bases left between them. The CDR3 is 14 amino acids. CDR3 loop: CASSLVVGDDEQFF. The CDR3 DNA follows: TGTGCCAGCAGCTTAGTGGTGGGCGATGATGAGCAGTTCTTC.

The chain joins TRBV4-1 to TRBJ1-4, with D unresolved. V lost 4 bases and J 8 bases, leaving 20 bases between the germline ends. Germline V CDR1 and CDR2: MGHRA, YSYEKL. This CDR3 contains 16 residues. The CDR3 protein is CASSRRTALIGEKLFF. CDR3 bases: TGCGCCAGCAGCCGCCGAACAGCCTTAATCGGGGAAAAACTGTTTTTT.

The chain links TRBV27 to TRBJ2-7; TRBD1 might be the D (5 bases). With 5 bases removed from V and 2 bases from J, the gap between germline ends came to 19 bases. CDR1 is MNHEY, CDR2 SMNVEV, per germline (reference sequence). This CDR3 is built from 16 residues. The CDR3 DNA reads TGTGCCAGCAGTCCCTCGCCCCGACAGCTTACCTACGAGCAGTACTTC. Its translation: CASSPSPRQLTYEQYF.

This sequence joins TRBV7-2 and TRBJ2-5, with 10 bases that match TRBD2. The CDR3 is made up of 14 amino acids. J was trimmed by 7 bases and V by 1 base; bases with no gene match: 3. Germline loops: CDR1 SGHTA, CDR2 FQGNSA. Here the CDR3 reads CASSLGTSGGTQYF. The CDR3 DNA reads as TGTGCCAGCAGCTTAGGGACTAGCGGAGGGACCCAGTACTTC.

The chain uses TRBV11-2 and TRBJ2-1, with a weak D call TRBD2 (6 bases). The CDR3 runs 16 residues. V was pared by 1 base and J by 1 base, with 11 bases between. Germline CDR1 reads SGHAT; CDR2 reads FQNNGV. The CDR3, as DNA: TGTGCCAGCAGCTTAGGGGGGGTCGGGTCCTACAATGAGCAGTTCTTC. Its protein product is CASSLGGVGSYNEQFF.

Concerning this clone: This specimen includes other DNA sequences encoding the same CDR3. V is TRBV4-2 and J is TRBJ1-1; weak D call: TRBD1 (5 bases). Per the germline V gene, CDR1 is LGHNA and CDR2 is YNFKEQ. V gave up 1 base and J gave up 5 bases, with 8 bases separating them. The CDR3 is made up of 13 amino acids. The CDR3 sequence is CASSQVGDTEAFF. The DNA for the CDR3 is TGTGCCAGCAGCCAAGTGGGGGATACTGAAGCTTTCTTT.

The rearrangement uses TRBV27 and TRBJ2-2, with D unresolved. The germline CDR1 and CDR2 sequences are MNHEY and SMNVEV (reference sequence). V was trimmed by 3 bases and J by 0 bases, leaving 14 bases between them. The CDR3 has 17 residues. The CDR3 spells CASSFLRAPANTGELFF. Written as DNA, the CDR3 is TGTGCCAGCAGTTTCCTCCGTGCCCCCGCGAACACCGGGGAGCTGTTTTTT.

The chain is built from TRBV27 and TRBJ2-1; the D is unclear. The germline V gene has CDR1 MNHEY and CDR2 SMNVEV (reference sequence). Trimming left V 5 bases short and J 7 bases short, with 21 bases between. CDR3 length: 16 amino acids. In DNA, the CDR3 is TGTGCCAGCAGTCGCGGACCCGGGTCCACCAGGAATGAGCAGTTCTTC. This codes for CASSRGPGSTRNEQFF.

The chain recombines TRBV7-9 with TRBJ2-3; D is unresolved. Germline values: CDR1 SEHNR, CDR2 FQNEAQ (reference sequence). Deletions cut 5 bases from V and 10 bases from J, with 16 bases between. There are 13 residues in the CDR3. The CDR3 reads CASSPSFSLAQYF. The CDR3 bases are TGTGCCAGCAGCCCAAGTTTTTCTCTGGCGCAGTATTTT.

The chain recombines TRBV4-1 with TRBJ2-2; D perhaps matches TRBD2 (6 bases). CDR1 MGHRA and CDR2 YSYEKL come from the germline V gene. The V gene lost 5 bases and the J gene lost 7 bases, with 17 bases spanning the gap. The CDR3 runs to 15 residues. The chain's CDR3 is CASSYSGGSGGELFF. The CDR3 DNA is TGCGCCAGCAGCTATAGTGGAGGGTCCGGCGGGGAGCTGTTTTTT.

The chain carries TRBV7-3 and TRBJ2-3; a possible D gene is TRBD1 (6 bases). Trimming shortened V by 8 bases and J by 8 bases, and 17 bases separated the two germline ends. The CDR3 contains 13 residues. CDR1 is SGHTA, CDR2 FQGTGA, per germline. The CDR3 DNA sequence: TGTGCCAGCCCCTGGACAGCTAAGGCTACGCAGTATTTT. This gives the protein CASPWTAKATQYF.

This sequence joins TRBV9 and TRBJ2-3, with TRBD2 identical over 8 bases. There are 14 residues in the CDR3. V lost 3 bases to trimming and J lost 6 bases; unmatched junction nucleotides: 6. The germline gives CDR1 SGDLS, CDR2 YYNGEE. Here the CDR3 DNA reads TGTGCCAGCAGCGGTAGCGGGGTGAGGGATACGCAGTATTTT. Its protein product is CASSGSGVRDTQYF.

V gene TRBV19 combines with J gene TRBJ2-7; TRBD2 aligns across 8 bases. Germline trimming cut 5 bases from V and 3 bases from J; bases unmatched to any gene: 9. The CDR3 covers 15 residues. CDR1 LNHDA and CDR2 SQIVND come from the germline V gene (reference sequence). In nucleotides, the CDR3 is TGTGCCAGTAGTGAATTTAGCGGGGCCGACTACGAGCAGTACTTC. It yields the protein CASSEFSGADYEQYF.

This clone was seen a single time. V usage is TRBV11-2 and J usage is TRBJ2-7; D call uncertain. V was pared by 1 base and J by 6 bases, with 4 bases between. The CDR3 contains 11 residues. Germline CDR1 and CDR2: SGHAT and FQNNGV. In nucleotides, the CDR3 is TGTGCCAGCAGCTTAGTTGCCGAGCAGTACTTC. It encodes CASSLVAEQYF.

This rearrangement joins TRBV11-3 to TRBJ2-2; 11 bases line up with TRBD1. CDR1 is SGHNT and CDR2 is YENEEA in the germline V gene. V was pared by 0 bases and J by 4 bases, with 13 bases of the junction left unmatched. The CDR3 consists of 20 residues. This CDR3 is CASSLEPGTGGFRGTGELFF. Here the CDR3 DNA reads TGTGCCAGCAGCTTAGAGCCCGGGACAGGGGGTTTTAGGGGCACCGGGGAGCTGTTTTTT.

CDR3 protein: CASSEALDGEETQYF. CDR3 nucleotides: TGCGCCAGCAGTGAGGCCCTCGACGGGGAGGAGACCCAGTACTTC. The rearrangement joins TRBV10-2 to TRBJ2-5, with a tentative D call TRBD2 (5 bases). Germline V gene lookup returns CDR1 WSHSY and CDR2 SAAADI. The CDR3 totals 15 residues. Trimming removed 2 bases from V and 5 bases from J, with 15 bases in between.

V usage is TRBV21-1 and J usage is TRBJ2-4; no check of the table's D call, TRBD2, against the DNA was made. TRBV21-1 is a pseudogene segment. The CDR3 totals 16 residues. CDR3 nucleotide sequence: TGTGCCAGCAGCAAAGTCGGGGGGCTGTGCAAAAACATTCAGTACTTC. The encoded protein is CASSKVGGLCKNIQYF.

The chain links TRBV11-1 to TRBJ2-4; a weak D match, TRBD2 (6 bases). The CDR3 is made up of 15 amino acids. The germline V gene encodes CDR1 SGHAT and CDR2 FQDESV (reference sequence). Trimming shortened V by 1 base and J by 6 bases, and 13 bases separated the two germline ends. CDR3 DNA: TGTGCCAGCAGCTTAGTGCCCGGAGGGGTAAACATTCAGTACTTC. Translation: CASSLVPGGVNIQYF.

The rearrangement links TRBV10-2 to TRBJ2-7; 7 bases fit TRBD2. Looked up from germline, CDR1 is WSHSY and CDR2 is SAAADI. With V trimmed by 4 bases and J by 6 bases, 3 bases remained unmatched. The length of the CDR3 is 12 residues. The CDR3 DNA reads TGCGCCAGCAGTGGGGGGGGGTTCGAGCAGTACTTC. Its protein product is CASSGGGFEQYF.